The 25 T cell receptor beta chains reported below all come from one sample, sequenced in a study of T cells in localized non-small cell lung cancer. Produced via immunoSEQ multiplex PCR; TCRdb's table is partial and in-frame only. Among roughly 86,000 clones listed, 84% were seen once. Here the sequenced sample was peripheral blood, taken before any cancer treatment. These receptors were collected from a man between 40 and 70 years old with stage I lung adenocarcinoma.

The chain links TRBV6-6 to TRBJ1-4, with D uncertain. The V and J ends lost 6 bases and 5 bases respectively, with 10 bases between them. Germline loops: CDR1 MNHNY, CDR2 SVGAGI (reference sequence). There are 13 residues in the CDR3. The CDR3 DNA follows: TGTGCCAGCAGGAGACGGCCCAATGAAAAACTGTTTTTT. Its protein product is CASRRRPNEKLFF.

The rearrangement uses TRBV7-9 and TRBJ1-4; perhaps TRBD1 as D (5 bases). V lost 5 bases, J lost 2 bases, and 9 bases lay in between. The CDR3 consists of 14 residues. Germline values: CDR1 SEHNR, CDR2 FQNEAQ (reference sequence). The CDR3, as DNA: TGTGCCAGCAGCCTGACAGCTACTAATGAAAAACTGTTTTTT. Protein sequence: CASSLTATNEKLFF.

The rearrangement links TRBV7-9 to TRBJ2-6; no definite D call. Trimming stripped 7 bases from V and 2 bases from J, with 6 bases between. The germline gives CDR1 SEHNR, CDR2 FQNEAQ (reference sequence). The CDR3 length is 13 residues. This chain's CDR3 is CASKAPGANVLTF. CDR3 sequence (DNA): TGTGCCAGCAAGGCGCCTGGGGCCAACGTCCTGACTTTC.

J is TRBJ2-4 and V is TRBV2; 7 positions match TRBD2. Germline V gene sequence: CDR1 SNHLY, CDR2 FYNNEI. Losses at the gene ends were 4 bases for V and 8 bases for J; bases not matched to a gene: 11. This CDR3 contains 15 residues. The CDR3 here is CASSGGGGTVDIQYF. The CDR3 DNA reads as TGTGCCAGCAGTGGGGGCGGGGGTACGGTGGACATTCAGTACTTC.

This clone was observed a few times. The gene calls are TRBV9 and TRBJ1-2, with D unresolved. The CDR3 runs to 14 residues. Germline V gene data show CDR1 as SGDLS and CDR2 as YYNGEE. Trimming left V 0 bases short and J 4 bases short, with 10 bases between. The chain's CDR3 is CASSVATEIYGYTF. Here the CDR3 DNA reads TGTGCCAGCAGCGTAGCTACGGAGATCTATGGCTACACCTTC.

V gene TRBV10-1 combines with J gene TRBJ2-1; weak D call: TRBD2 (6 bases). V lost 2 bases to trimming and J lost 4 bases, with 12 bases between them. Germline V gene data show CDR1 as WNHNN and CDR2 as SYGVQD (reference sequence). The CDR3 has 15 residues. CDR3 amino acids: CASSEGQGGYNEQFF. The CDR3 bases are TGCGCCAGCAGTGAGGGGCAGGGAGGTTACAATGAGCAGTTCTTC.

The chain employs TRBV13 and TRBJ1-2, with 7 bases that match TRBD1. Germline lookup yields CDR1 PRHDT and CDR2 FYEKMQ (reference sequence). V trimming: 5 bases; J trimming: 7 bases; junction bases outside the gene matches: 10. The CDR3 consists of 14 residues. The CDR3 DNA reads as TGTGCCAGCAGCCCCCATGGACAGGCGGGTGGCTACACCTTC. It yields the protein CASSPHGQAGGYTF. Drawing the rest from reference TRBV13 and TRBJ1-2, the complete variable domain is AAGVIQSPRHLIKEKRETATLKCYPIPRHDTVYWYQQGPGQDPQFLISFYEKMQSDKGSIPDRFSAQQFSDYHSELNMSSLELGDSALYFCASSPHGQAGGYTFGSGTRLTVV.

V and J are TRBV28 and TRBJ1-5; weak D call: TRBD1 (5 bases). This CDR3 is 15 amino acids long. V shed 1 base and J shed 6 bases, with 13 bases lying between them. The germline CDR1 and CDR2 sequences are MDHEN and SYDVKM. The CDR3 DNA reads as TGTGCCAGCAGTTTATTGGCCAGGGAGGGTCAGCCCCAGCATTTT. Encoded protein: CASSLLAREGQPQHF.

The rearrangement uses TRBV18 and TRBJ1-2; D unclear. The germline CDR1 and CDR2 sequences are KGHSH and LQKENI. The CDR3 runs to 15 residues. The germline V and J ends were trimmed by 0 bases and 0 bases, with 8 bases remaining between them. The CDR3 DNA follows: TGTGCCAGCTCACCACCGTCACAGCCTAACTATGGCTACACCTTC. This translates into CASSPPSQPNYGYTF.

The chain is built from TRBV4-1 and TRBJ2-1, with 12 bases fitting TRBD2. In germline, CDR1 is MGHRA, CDR2 YSYEKL. The ends lost 1 base at V and 2 bases at J; junction bases unmatched: 6. The CDR3 sequence is 18 residues long. The chain's CDR3 is CASSQGTSGTFPYNEQFF. CDR3 coding DNA: TGCGCCAGCAGCCAAGGGACTAGCGGGACGTTTCCCTACAATGAGCAGTTCTTC.

This chain joins TRBV18 and TRBJ2-2, with D perhaps matching TRBD1 or TRBD2 (6 bases each). CDR3 length: 16 amino acids. The germline V gene encodes CDR1 KGHSH and CDR2 LQKENI. V was shortened by 2 bases and J by 4 bases, with 14 bases between the two germline ends. CDR3 bases: TGTGCCAGCTCACCAAGGGGGGCAGGAATCACCGGGGAGCTGTTTTTT. It is translated as CASSPRGAGITGELFF.

The gene calls are TRBV6-5 and TRBJ2-6, with 7 bases identical to TRBD1. J was trimmed by 2 bases and V by 7 bases; bases with no gene match: 5. The V gene's germline CDR1 is MNHEY and CDR2 SVGAGI. This CDR3 region has 15 residues. CDR3 nucleotides: TGTGCCAGCAAGAGGGACAGCCCTGGGGCCAACGTCCTGACTTTC. Translation gives CASKRDSPGANVLTF.

The chain couples TRBV7-2 to TRBJ1-1; TRBD1 might be the D (5 bases). The CDR3 runs to 15 residues. CDR1 and CDR2 (germline): SGHTA, FQGNSA. V lost 3 bases and J lost 3, with 14 bases in between. The CDR3 region has the DNA TGTGCCAGCAGCTTTTGGGGGTTTAAGCACACTGAAGCTTTCTTT. Its protein is CASSFWGFKHTEAFF.

The CDR3 nucleotides read TGTGCCAGCAGCTTAGCGGCAGGGGACCCTGAAGCTTTCTTT. Translating it yields CASSLAAGDPEAFF. This sequence joins TRBV11-2 and TRBJ1-1; D possibly corresponds to TRBD1 (6 bases). The germline gives CDR1 SGHAT, CDR2 FQNNGV. CDR3 length: 14 residues. Trimming pared 1 base from V and 6 bases from J, leaving 12 bases between. The full variable domain, with the rest looked up from reference TRBV11-2 and TRBJ1-1, is EAGVAQSPRYKIIEKRQSVAFWCNPISGHATLYWYQQILGQGPKLLIQFQNNGVVDDSQLPKDRFSAERLKGVDSTLKIQPAKLEDSAVYLCASSLAAGDPEAFFGQGTRLTVV.

The chain's CDR3 is CASSFTASNQPQHF. Written as DNA, the CDR3 is TGTGCCAGCAGCTTTACAGCTAGCAATCAGCCCCAGCATTTT. The chain employs TRBV6-6 and TRBJ1-5, with unresolved D. The CDR3 is made up of 14 amino acids. Trimming cost V 6 bases and J 0 bases, with 9 bases left between them. In germline, CDR1 is MNHNY, CDR2 SVGAGI (reference sequence).

This clone was observed a single time. This chain joins TRBV7-2 and TRBJ2-5; D is perhaps TRBD2 (7 bases). This CDR3 has 14 residues. V was cut by 6 bases and J by 5 bases, with 16 bases left in between. Germline CDR1 is SGHTA and CDR2 is FQGNSA. The CDR3 here is CASSLAGARETQYF. The CDR3 DNA sequence: TGTGCCAGCAGTCTCGCGGGGGCTCGGGAGACCCAGTACTTC. Full variable domain (rest looked up from reference TRBV7-2 and TRBJ2-5): GAGVSQSPSNKVTEKGKDVELRCDPISGHTALYWYRQSLGQGLEFLIYFQGNSAPDKSGLPSDRFSAERTGGSVSTLTIQRTQQEDSAVYLCASSLAGARETQYFGPGTRLLVL.

V is TRBV5-1 and J is TRBJ1-1; possible D gene TRBD1, 5 bases. The V end lost 4 bases, the J end lost 0 bases, and 10 bases lay between the germline ends. The length of the CDR3 is 14 residues. CDR1 is SGHRS and CDR2 is YFSETQ in the germline V gene. Written as DNA, the CDR3 is TGCGCCAGCAGCATACCGGGGCTGAACACTGAAGCTTTCTTT. Protein: CASSIPGLNTEAFF.

The CDR3 spells CASSEGQLNTEAFF. The CDR3 coding sequence is TGTGCCAGCAGTGAAGGACAGTTGAACACTGAAGCTTTCTTT. This sequence joins TRBV6-1 and TRBJ1-1; perhaps TRBD1 as D (5 bases). Germline values: CDR1 MNHNS, CDR2 SASEGT. The CDR3 has 14 amino acids. Trimming shortened V by 1 base and J by 0 bases, and 6 bases separated the two germline ends.

The V gene is TRBV6-1, the J gene TRBJ2-7, with TRBD1 identical over 11 bases. The CDR3 loop spans 14 amino acids. The ends lost 5 bases at V and 6 bases at J; junction bases unmatched: 6. Germline assignment: CDR1 MNHNS and CDR2 SASEGT. DNA for the CDR3: TGTGCCAGCAGTAGGTGGGGGACAGGGGGCGAGCAGTACTTC. This codes for CASSRWGTGGEQYF.

This clone was recorded a few times. This chain connects TRBV11-2 to TRBJ2-7, with D possibly matching TRBD1 (6 bases). Germline V gene data show CDR1 as SGHAT and CDR2 as FQNNGV. The CDR3 consists of 14 residues. V dropped 0 bases and J dropped 5 bases, with 11 bases sitting between them. For the CDR3, the DNA is TGTGCCAGCAGCTTAGAGGGGGCGAGGAACGAGCAGTACTTC. It is translated as CASSLEGARNEQYF.

This rearrangement joins TRBV7-9 to TRBJ2-7, with TRBD1 matching over 8 bases. V shed 3 bases, J shed 1 base, and the junction held 2 bases outside the gene matches. The CDR3 totals 14 residues. Germline-derived CDR1 and CDR2 are SEHNR and FQNEAQ (reference sequence). CDR3 protein: CASSFRQGSYEQYF. CDR3 coding DNA: TGTGCCAGCAGCTTTCGACAGGGGTCCTACGAGCAGTACTTC. The variable domain in full, completed from reference TRBV7-9 and TRBJ2-7, reads DTGVSQNPRHKITKRGQNVTFRCDPISEHNRLYWYRQTLGQGPEFLTYFQNEAQLEKSRLLSDRFSAERPKGSFSTLEIQRTEQGDSAMYLCASSFRQGSYEQYFGPGTRLTVT.

V gene TRBV5-4 combines with J gene TRBJ1-1, with D hard to call. Trimming left V 4 bases short and J 1 base short, with 20 bases between. The CDR3 length is 17 residues. Germline loops: CDR1 SGHNT, CDR2 YYREEE (reference sequence). CDR3 DNA sequence: TGTGCCAGCAGCCAATGGGTCCCCCTTCAGGAGAACACTGAAGCTTTCTTT. Translated: CASSQWVPLQENTEAFF.

V gene TRBV18 combines with J gene TRBJ2-2; 7 bases are a match to TRBD1. Germline V gene sequence: CDR1 KGHSH, CDR2 LQKENI. The CDR3 has 17 residues. J lost 0 bases, V lost 4 bases, and 8 bases had no gene match. CDR3 DNA: TGTGCCAGCTCACGAGGGGACAGCCCTTCGAACACCGGGGAGCTGTTTTTT. Translation gives CASSRGDSPSNTGELFF.

The rearrangement uses TRBV4-3 and TRBJ1-1, with 10 bases fitting TRBD1. The CDR3 covers 15 residues. Germline assignment: CDR1 LGHNA and CDR2 YSLEER. With 2 bases clipped from V and 5 bases from J, the junction kept 5 bases outside the gene matches. Written as DNA, the CDR3 is TGCGCCAGCAGCCAACAGGACAGGGGGAGGACTGAAGCTTTCTTT. Protein product: CASSQQDRGRTEAFF.

The V gene is TRBV6-5, the J gene TRBJ2-7; TRBD1 matches 8 bases. Per the germline V gene, CDR1 is MNHEY and CDR2 is SVGAGI. This CDR3 comprises 14 residues. V was pared by 0 bases and J by 9 bases, with 7 bases of the junction left unmatched. This chain's CDR3 is CASSYSTGGQVQYF. CDR3 nucleotide sequence: TGTGCCAGCAGTTACTCGACCGGGGGACAGGTGCAGTACTTC.